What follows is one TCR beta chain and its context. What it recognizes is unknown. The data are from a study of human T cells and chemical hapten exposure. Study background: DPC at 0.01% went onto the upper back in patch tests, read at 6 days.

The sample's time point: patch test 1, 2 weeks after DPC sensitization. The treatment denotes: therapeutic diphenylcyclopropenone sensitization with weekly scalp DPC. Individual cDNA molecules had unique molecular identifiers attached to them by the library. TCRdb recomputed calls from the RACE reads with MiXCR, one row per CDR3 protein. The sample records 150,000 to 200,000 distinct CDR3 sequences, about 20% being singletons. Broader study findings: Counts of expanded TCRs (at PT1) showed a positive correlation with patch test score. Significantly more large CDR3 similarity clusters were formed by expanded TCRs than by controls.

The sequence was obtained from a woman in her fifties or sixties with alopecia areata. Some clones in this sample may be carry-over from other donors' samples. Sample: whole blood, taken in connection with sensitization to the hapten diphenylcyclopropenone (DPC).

CDR3 sequence reads: CASSAPQGSPRSNTGELFF. The CDR3 DNA follows: TGTGCCAGCAGCGCCCCACAGGGGTCCCCTCGATCGAACACCGGGGAGCTGTTTTTT. The chain couples TRBV9 to TRBJ2-2, with 7 bases identical to TRBD1. Germline CDR1 is SGDLS and CDR2 is YYNGEE. CDR3 length equals 19 residues. V gave up 3 bases and J gave up 0 bases; unmatched junction bases: 14. The entire variable domain, with the rest obtained from reference TRBV9 and TRBJ2-2, is as follows: DSGVTQTPKHLITATGQRVTLRCSPRSGDLSVYWYQQSLDQGLQFLIQYYNGEERAKGNILERFSAQQFPDLHSELNLSSLELGDSALYFCASSAPQGSPRSNTGELFFGEGSRLTVL.